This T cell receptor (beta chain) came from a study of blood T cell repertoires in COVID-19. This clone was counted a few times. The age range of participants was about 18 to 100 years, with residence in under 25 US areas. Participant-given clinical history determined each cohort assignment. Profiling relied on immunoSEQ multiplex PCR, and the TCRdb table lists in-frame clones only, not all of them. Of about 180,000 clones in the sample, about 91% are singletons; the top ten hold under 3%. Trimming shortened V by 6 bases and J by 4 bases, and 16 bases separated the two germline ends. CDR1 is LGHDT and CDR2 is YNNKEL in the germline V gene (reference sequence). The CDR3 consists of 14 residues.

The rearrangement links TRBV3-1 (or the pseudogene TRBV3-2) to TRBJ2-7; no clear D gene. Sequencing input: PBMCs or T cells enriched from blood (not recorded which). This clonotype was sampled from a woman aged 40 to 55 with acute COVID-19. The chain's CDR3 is CASSRDSASYEQYF. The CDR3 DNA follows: TGTGCCAGCAGTCGCGACTCGGCATCTTACGAGCAGTACTTC.